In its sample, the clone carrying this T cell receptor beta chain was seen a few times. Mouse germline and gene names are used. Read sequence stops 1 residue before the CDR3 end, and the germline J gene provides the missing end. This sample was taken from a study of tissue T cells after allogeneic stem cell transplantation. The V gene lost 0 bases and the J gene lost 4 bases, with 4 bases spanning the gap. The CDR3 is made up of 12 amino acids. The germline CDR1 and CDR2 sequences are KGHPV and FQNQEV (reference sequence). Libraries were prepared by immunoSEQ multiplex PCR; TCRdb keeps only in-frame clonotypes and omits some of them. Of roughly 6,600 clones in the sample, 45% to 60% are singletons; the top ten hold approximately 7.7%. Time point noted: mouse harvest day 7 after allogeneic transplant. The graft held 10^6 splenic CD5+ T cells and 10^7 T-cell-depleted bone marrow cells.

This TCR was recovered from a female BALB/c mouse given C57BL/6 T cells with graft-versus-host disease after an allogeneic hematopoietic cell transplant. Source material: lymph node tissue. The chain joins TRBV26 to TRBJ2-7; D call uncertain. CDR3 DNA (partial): TGTGCCAGCAGTCTGTCCATGTATGAACAGTAC. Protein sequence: CASSLSMYEQY. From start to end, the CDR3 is CASSLSMYEQYF.